These 16 T cell receptor beta chains originate from one sample sequenced in a study of blood T cell repertoires in COVID-19. Method: immunoSEQ multiplex PCR; TCRdb's copy keeps in-frame clones and lacks some. The sample carries about 170,000 clones, approximately 84% recorded once. The sequenced material came from peripheral blood. Receptor source: a woman older than 75 with COVID-19, enrolled during active disease.

The gene calls are TRBV18 and TRBJ1-5; a weak D match, TRBD1 (5 bases). V was pared by 2 bases and J by 9 bases, with 14 bases between. CDR3 length: 14 amino acids. CDR1 is KGHSH, CDR2 LQKENI, per germline. The CDR3 DNA reads TGTGCCAGCTCACCATGGGGGGGGGAATGGCCCCAGCATTTT. Translating gives CASSPWGGEWPQHF.

The V gene is TRBV5-4, the J gene TRBJ2-4; tentatively, D is TRBD2 (6 bases). V gave up 5 bases and J gave up 5 bases, with 11 bases separating them. Per the germline V gene, CDR1 is SGHNT and CDR2 is YYREEE (reference sequence). The CDR3 covers 13 residues. The CDR3 DNA reads as TGTGCCAGCAGGCTCGCTAGCGAAAACATTCAGTACTTC. It encodes CASRLASENIQYF. The whole variable domain, filled in from reference TRBV5-4 and TRBJ2-4, reads ETGVTQSPTHLIKTRGQQVTLRCSSQSGHNTVSWYQQALGQGPQFIFQYYREEENGRGNFPPRFSGLQFPNYSSELNVNALELDDSALYLCASRLASENIQYFGAGTRLSVL.

This sequence joins TRBV10-1 and TRBJ2-1; TRBD2 is a possible D gene (5 bases). CDR1 and CDR2 from the germline V gene are WNHNN and SYGVQD (reference sequence). The CDR3 is made up of 17 amino acids. Trimming left V 0 bases short and J 4 bases short, with 16 bases between. This CDR3 reads CASSESPSSAGYNEQFF. As DNA, the CDR3 is TGCGCCAGCAGTGAGTCGCCTAGCTCCGCCGGGTACAATGAGCAGTTCTTC.

Worth noting for this clone: Other DNA sequences in this specimen translate into the identical CDR3. This chain joins TRBV28 and TRBJ1-5; maybe TRBD1 (6 bases). The germline V and J ends were trimmed by 6 bases and 6 bases, with 12 bases remaining between them. The CDR3 is made up of 13 amino acids. Germline loops: CDR1 MDHEN, CDR2 SYDVKM. This chain's CDR3 is CASSFRGSQPQHF. The CDR3 region has the DNA TGTGCCAGCAGCTTCAGGGGAAGTCAGCCCCAGCATTTT.

The chain has TRBV30 and TRBJ2-3; 12 bases line up with TRBD2. V was pared by 5 bases and J by 2 bases, with 5 bases of the junction left unmatched. CDR1 is GTSNPN and CDR2 is SVGIG in the germline V gene (reference sequence). The CDR3 is 15 residues long. The CDR3 region has the DNA TGTGCCTGGGATGGACTAGCGGGGAACACAGATACGCAGTATTTT. Amino acid sequence: CAWDGLAGNTDTQYF.

This chain uses TRBV20-1 with TRBJ1-5; tentative D call: TRBD1 (5 bases). CDR1 and CDR2 (germline): DFQATT, SNEGSKA (reference sequence). The V end was cut by 3 bases, the J end by 1 base, with 7 bases between. The length of the CDR3 is 13 residues. The DNA for the CDR3 is TGCAGTGCTAGTGGACAAAGCAATCAGCCCCAGCATTTT. Amino acid sequence: CSASGQSNQPQHF.

The chain joins TRBV13 to TRBJ1-2; D perhaps matches TRBD1 (5 bases). The CDR3 loop spans 14 amino acids. The germline V gene has CDR1 PRHDT and CDR2 FYEKMQ (reference sequence). Trimming stripped 4 bases from V and 7 bases from J, with 16 bases between. CDR3 protein: CASSSNLGEGGYTF. Written as DNA, the CDR3 is TGTGCCAGCAGCTCAAATCTGGGGGAGGGTGGCTACACCTTC. Supplemented by reference TRBV13 and TRBJ1-2, the full variable domain reads AAGVIQSPRHLIKEKRETATLKCYPIPRHDTVYWYQQGPGQDPQFLISFYEKMQSDKGSIPDRFSAQQFSDYHSELNMSSLELGDSALYFCASSSNLGEGGYTFGSGTRLTVV.

The chain combines TRBV3-1 (or the pseudogene TRBV3-2) with TRBJ1-2; D is possibly TRBD1 (5 bases). This CDR3 comprises 16 residues. Germline CDR1 LGHDT, CDR2 YNNKEL (reference sequence). Trimming took 0 bases from V and 3 from J, leaving 14 bases between them. The CDR3 DNA follows: TGTGCCAGCAGCCAAGAGATGTGGGGCCACTACTATGGCTACACCTTC. Translation gives CASSQEMWGHYYGYTF.

The V gene is TRBV19, the J gene TRBJ1-5; D uncertain. Trimming took 5 bases from V and 5 from J, leaving 7 bases between them. The CDR3 runs to 12 residues. Per germline, CDR1 LNHDA and CDR2 SQIVND (reference sequence). The CDR3 is CASSFMYQPQHF. The CDR3 DNA reads TGTGCCAGTAGTTTCATGTATCAGCCCCAGCATTTT.

The chain uses TRBV28 and TRBJ2-7, with 8 positions matching TRBD1. The junction had 12 bases not matched to a gene; V was cut back by 5 bases and J by 3 bases. Germline V gene data show CDR1 as MDHEN and CDR2 as SYDVKM. The CDR3 has 16 residues. CDR3 sequence reads: CASSQSYRGTYYEQYF. The CDR3 bases are TGTGCCAGCAGTCAAAGCTACAGGGGGACATACTACGAGCAGTACTTC.

The chain employs TRBV20-1 and TRBJ2-3, with 10 bases that match TRBD2. J gave up 7 bases and V 3 bases, and 13 bases lay outside the gene matches. The CDR3 covers 16 residues. Germline V gene sequence: CDR1 DFQATT, CDR2 SNEGSKA (reference sequence). The CDR3 loop reads CSASQRLAGVRNTQYF. The CDR3 DNA is TGCAGTGCTAGTCAGAGGCTAGCGGGAGTAAGAAATACGCAGTATTTT.

This chain joins TRBV18 and TRBJ1-5, with 8 bases lining up with TRBD1. Trimming at V came to 2 bases and at J to 0 bases, leaving 3 bases not matched to a gene. From germline, CDR1 is KGHSH and CDR2 LQKENI. This CDR3 has 16 residues. The CDR3, as DNA: TGTGCCAGCTCACCAGGGACAGGTCATAGCAATCAGCCCCAGCATTTT. Its protein product is CASSPGTGHSNQPQHF.

The chain is built from TRBV6-1 and TRBJ2-3; D may be TRBD2 (6 bases). CDR1 is MNHNS and CDR2 is SASEGT in the germline V gene. The V gene lost 2 bases and the J gene lost 3 bases, with 12 bases spanning the gap. CDR3 length: 15 amino acids. DNA for the CDR3: TGTGCCAGCAGTGAATGGGGGACTCGGACAGATACGCAGTATTTT. It encodes CASSEWGTRTDTQYF.

The rearrangement links TRBV11-1 to TRBJ2-7; 8 bases align to TRBD1. Per germline, CDR1 SGHAT and CDR2 FQDESV (reference sequence). There are 15 residues in the CDR3. Losses at the gene ends were 8 bases for V and 6 bases for J; bases not matched to a gene: 15. CDR3 sequence (DNA): TGTGCCAGCGGCCGGGACAGGTTTCCCCTGGGCGAGCAGTACTTC. The encoded protein is CASGRDRFPLGEQYF.

The V gene is TRBV4-1, the J gene TRBJ2-7; D possibly corresponds to TRBD2 (5 bases). The CDR3 runs 15 residues. V lost 5 bases, J lost 3 bases, and 17 bases lay in between. The germline CDR1 and CDR2 sequences are MGHRA and YSYEKL. CDR3 DNA: TGCGCCAGCAGCTTGGACTCGACTCCCCTCTACGAGCAGTACTTC. Translation gives CASSLDSTPLYEQYF.

This chain uses TRBV9 with TRBJ2-3, with unresolved D. The V end lost 4 bases, the J end lost 2 bases, and 11 bases lay between the germline ends. Germline assignment: CDR1 SGDLS and CDR2 YYNGEE. This CDR3 spans 14 amino acids. CDR3 DNA: TGTGCCAGCAGCCCCCCCACCTACACAGATACGCAGTATTTT. Translated: CASSPPTYTDTQYF.